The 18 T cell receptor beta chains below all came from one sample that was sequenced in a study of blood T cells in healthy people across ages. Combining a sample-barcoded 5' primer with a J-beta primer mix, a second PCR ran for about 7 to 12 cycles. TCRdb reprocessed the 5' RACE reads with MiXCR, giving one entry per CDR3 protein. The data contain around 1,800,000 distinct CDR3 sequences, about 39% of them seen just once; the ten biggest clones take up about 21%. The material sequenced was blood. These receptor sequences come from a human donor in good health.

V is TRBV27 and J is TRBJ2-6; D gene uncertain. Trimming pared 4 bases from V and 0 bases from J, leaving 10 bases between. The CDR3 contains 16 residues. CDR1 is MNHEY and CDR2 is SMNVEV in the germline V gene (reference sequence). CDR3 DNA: TGTGCCAGCAGTTCGTATCAGGACTCTGGGGCCAACGTCCTGACTTTC. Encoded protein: CASSSYQDSGANVLTF.

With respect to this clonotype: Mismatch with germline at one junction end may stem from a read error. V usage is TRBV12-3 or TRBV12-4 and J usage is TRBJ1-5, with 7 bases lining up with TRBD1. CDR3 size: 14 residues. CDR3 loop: CASSQQGSSQPQHF. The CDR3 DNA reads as TGTGCCAGCAGTCAACAGGGGAGCAGTCAGCCCCAGCATTTT.

The CDR3 DNA reads TGTGCCAGCAGCCCCCCGGACAGGGGGAATGAGCAGTTCTTC. Its protein is CASSPPDRGNEQFF. The chain uses TRBV7-3 and TRBJ2-1, with 10 bases identical to TRBD1. The CDR3 is 14 amino acids. Germline-derived CDR1 and CDR2 are SGHTA and FQGTGA. J was trimmed by 7 bases and V by 5 bases; bases with no gene match: 5.

The CDR3 spells CASGTFYSNQPQHF. CDR3 coding DNA: TGTGCCAGCGGGACATTTTATAGCAATCAGCCCCAGCATTTT. The rearrangement links TRBV5-6 to TRBJ1-5; TRBD1 might be the D (6 bases). Germline CDR1 reads SGHDT; CDR2 reads YYEEEE. The length of the CDR3 is 14 residues. Trimming left V 7 bases short and J 0 bases short, with 11 bases between.

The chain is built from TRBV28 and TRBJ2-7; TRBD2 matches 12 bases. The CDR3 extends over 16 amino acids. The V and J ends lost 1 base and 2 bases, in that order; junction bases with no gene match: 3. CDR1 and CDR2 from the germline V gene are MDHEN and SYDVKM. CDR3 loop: CASSLLTSGGAYEQYF. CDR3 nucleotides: TGTGCCAGCAGTTTATTGACTAGCGGGGGTGCCTACGAGCAGTACTTC.

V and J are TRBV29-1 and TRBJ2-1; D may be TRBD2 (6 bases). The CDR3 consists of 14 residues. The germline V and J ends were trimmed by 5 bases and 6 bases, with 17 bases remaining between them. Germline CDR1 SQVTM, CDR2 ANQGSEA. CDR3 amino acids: CSVISWGVSNEQFF. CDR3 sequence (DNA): TGCAGCGTTATCAGTTGGGGGGTCAGCAATGAGCAGTTCTTC.

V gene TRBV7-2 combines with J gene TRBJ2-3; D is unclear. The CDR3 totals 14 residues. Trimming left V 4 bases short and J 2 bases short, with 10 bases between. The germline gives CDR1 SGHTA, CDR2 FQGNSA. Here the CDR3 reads CASSYRLVTDTQYF. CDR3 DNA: TGTGCCAGCAGCTATAGACTCGTCACAGATACGCAGTATTTT.

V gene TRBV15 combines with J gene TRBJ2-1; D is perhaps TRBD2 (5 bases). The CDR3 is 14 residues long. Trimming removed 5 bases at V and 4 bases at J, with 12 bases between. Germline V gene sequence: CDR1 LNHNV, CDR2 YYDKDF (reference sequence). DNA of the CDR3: TGTGCCACCAGCGTAGCTAGCTATTACAATGAGCAGTTCTTC. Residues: CATSVASYYNEQFF.

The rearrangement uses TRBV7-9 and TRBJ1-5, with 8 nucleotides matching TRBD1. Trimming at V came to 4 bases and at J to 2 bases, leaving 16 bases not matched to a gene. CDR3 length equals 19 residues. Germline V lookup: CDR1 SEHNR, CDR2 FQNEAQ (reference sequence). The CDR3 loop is CASSSRLQPPGQGNQPQHF. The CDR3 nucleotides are TGTGCCAGCAGCTCCCGACTACAACCTCCGGGACAGGGCAATCAGCCCCAGCATTTT.

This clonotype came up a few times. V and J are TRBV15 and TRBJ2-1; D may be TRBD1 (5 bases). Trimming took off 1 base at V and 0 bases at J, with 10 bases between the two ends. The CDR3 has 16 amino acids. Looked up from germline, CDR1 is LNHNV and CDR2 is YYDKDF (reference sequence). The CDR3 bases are TGTGCCACCAGCAGAGTAGGGGTCGGCTCCTACAATGAGCAGTTCTTC. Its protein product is CATSRVGVGSYNEQFF.

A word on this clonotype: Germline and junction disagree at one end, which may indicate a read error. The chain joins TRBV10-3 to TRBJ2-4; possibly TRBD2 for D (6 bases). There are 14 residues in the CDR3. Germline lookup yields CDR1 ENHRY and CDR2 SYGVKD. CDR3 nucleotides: TGTGCCATCAGCGTAAAGCTTTCGGGAGACGAGCAGCACTTC. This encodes CAISVKLSGDEQHF.

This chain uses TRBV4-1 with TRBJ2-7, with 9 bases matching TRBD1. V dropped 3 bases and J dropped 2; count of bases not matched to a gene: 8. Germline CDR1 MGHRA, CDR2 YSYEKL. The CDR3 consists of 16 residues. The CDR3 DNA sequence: TGCGCCAGCAGCCAGGGGGGGGACAGGGCTACCTACGAGCAGTACTTC. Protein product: CASSQGGDRATYEQYF.

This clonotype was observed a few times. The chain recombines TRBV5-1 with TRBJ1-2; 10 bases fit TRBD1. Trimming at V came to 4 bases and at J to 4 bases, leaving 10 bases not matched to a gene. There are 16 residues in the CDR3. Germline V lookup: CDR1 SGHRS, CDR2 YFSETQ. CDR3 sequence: CASSPRTGGVGYGYTF. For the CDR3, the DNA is TGCGCCAGCAGCCCGCGGACAGGGGGAGTCGGCTATGGCTACACCTTC.

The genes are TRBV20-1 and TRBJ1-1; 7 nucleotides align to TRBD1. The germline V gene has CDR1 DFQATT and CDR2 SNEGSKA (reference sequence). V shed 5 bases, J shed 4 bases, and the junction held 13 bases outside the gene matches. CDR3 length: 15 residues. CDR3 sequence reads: CSARLPRQGGTEAFF. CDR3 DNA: TGCAGTGCTCGCCTACCCCGACAGGGCGGCACTGAAGCTTTCTTT.

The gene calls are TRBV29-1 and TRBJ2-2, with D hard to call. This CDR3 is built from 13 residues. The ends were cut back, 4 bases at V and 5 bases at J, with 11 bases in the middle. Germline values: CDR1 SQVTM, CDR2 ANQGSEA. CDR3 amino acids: CSVVTGWTGELFF. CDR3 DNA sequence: TGCAGCGTTGTAACGGGTTGGACCGGGGAGCTGTTTTTT.

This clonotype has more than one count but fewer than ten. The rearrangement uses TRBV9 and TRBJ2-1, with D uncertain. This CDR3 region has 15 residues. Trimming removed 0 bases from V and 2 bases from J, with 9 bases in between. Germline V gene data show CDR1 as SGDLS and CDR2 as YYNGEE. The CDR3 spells CASSVAGETYNEQFF. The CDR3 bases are TGTGCCAGCAGCGTAGCAGGCGAAACCTACAATGAGCAGTTCTTC. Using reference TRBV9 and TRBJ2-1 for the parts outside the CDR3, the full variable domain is DSGVTQTPKHLITATGQRVTLRCSPRSGDLSVYWYQQSLDQGLQFLIQYYNGEERAKGNILERFSAQQFPDLHSELNLSSLELGDSALYFCASSVAGETYNEQFFGPGTRLTVL.

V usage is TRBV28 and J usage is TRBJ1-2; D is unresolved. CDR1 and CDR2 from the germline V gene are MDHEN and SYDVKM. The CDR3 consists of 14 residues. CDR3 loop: CAARSEAPNYGYTF. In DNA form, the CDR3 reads TGTGCAGCAAGGTCGGAGGCTCCTAACTATGGCTACACCTTC.

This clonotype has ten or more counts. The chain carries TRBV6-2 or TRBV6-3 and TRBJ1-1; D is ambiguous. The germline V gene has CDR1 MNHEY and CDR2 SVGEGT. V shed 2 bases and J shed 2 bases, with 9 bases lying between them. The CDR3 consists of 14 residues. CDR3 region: CASSYGGGNTEAFF. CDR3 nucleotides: TGTGCCAGCAGTTACGGCGGCGGAAACACTGAAGCTTTCTTT.